Presented here are 15 T cell receptor beta chains from one specimen sequenced in a study of Ad26.COV2.S vaccination and SARS-CoV-2 variants. Measured with immunoSEQ multiplex PCR; TCRdb has only the in-frame clones, and not every one. This sample has 350,000 to 600,000 clones; 80% to 90% occur once, and the top ten carry 1.7%. Specified treatment: 15 to 20 received Ad26.COV2.S at low or high dose, single or two shots; 5 received placebo; per-sample allocation not given. Specimen acquisition occurred on day 63 following the initial vaccine or placebo injection. The input for sequencing was peripheral blood, taken in a trial of Ad26.COV2.S vaccine versus placebo. The receptors originated from a person aged 18-60 years who received the Ad26.COV2.S COVID-19 vaccine or a placebo.

The V call is TRBV9, the J call TRBJ1-2, with 11 bases matching TRBD1. V dropped 4 bases and J dropped 2; count of bases not matched to a gene: 7. This CDR3 is built from 16 residues. The germline V gene encodes CDR1 SGDLS and CDR2 YYNGEE. The DNA of the CDR3 is TGTGCCAGCAGCTCCGGGACAGGGGGAAACAACTATGGCTACACCTTC. This encodes CASSSGTGGNNYGYTF.

This clone occurred once. The chain is built from TRBV2 and TRBJ2-6; D is uncertain. Germline V gene lookup returns CDR1 SNHLY and CDR2 FYNNEI. V dropped 9 bases and J dropped 1 base, with 13 bases sitting between them. The CDR3 is 15 amino acids. DNA for the CDR3: TGTGCCAGTCTCCGGGTCTATTCTGGGGCCAACGTCCTGACTTTC. Its protein product is CASLRVYSGANVLTF.

The chain is built from TRBV7-2 and TRBJ2-7; D is ambiguous. Per germline, CDR1 SGHTA and CDR2 FQGNSA. Trimming left V 0 bases short and J 6 bases short, with 9 bases between. The CDR3 extends over 13 amino acids. CDR3 nucleotides: TGTGCCAGCAGCTTAGCCGACGGGCGCGAGCAGTACTTC. Translated, it gives CASSLADGREQYF.

This chain joins TRBV7-9 and TRBJ1-1, with a possible D match to TRBD1 (6 bases). Trimming cost V 5 bases and J 0 bases, with 16 bases left between them. CDR1 and CDR2 from the germline V gene are SEHNR and FQNEAQ (reference sequence). The CDR3 sequence is 16 residues long. The CDR3, as DNA: TGTGCCAGCAGCCGCCCTTCAGGACAGATGAACACTGAAGCTTTCTTT. Translation: CASSRPSGQMNTEAFF.

The chain carries TRBV2 and TRBJ1-2, with TRBD1 matching 9 bases. With 4 bases clipped from V and 6 bases from J, the junction kept 3 bases outside the gene matches. Germline-derived CDR1 and CDR2 are SNHLY and FYNNEI. The CDR3 sequence is 13 residues long. CDR3 loop: CASSAGTGNGYTF. The CDR3 coding sequence is TGTGCCAGCAGTGCCGGGACAGGGAATGGCTACACCTTC.

The V gene is TRBV20-1, the J gene TRBJ2-7, with 15 bases identical to TRBD2. The CDR3 sequence is 16 residues long. V shed 3 bases and J 4 bases; nucleotides not matched to a gene: 7. From germline, CDR1 is DFQATT and CDR2 SNEGSKA (reference sequence). The CDR3 nucleotides read TGCAGTGCTAGTGCCCAGGGGACTAGCGGGAGGTACGAGCAGTACTTC. Translated, it gives CSASAQGTSGRYEQYF.

The CDR3 here is CAWSATGQFNQPQHF. The CDR3 DNA follows: TGTGCCTGGAGTGCAACCGGACAGTTCAATCAGCCCCAGCATTTT. The chain joins TRBV30 to TRBJ1-5, with D tentatively TRBD1 (6 bases). V was shortened by 1 base and J by 3 bases, with 13 bases between the two germline ends. CDR1 GTSNPN and CDR2 SVGIG come from the germline V gene (reference sequence). This CDR3 is 15 amino acids long.

The V and J genes are TRBV10-2 and TRBJ1-1; D possibly corresponds to TRBD1 (5 bases). Germline V lookup: CDR1 WSHSY, CDR2 SAAADI. This CDR3 region has 14 residues. V was clipped by 4 bases and J by 6 bases, with 15 bases between them. The CDR3 region is CASSGGRSGPEAFF. For the CDR3, the DNA is TGCGCCAGCAGTGGGGGACGGTCTGGTCCTGAAGCTTTCTTT.

In its sample, this clone was seen a few times. The V gene is TRBV5-1, the J gene TRBJ2-1, with 7 bases matching TRBD1. There are 13 residues in the CDR3. After removal of 7 bases from V and 5 bases from J, the junction contained 6 bases not matched to a gene. Germline lookup yields CDR1 SGHRS and CDR2 YFSETQ. The CDR3 bases are TGCGCCAGCTCCGGGACAGCCGACAATGAGCAGTTCTTC. This encodes CASSGTADNEQFF.

The rearrangement joins TRBV20-1 to TRBJ2-1; 10 nucleotides align to TRBD2. Germline V gives CDR1 DFQATT, CDR2 SNEGSKA (reference sequence). The trim removed 3 bases at V and 6 bases at J, leaving 8 bases unmatched. The CDR3 runs to 15 residues. The CDR3 spells CSASRLAGLRNEQFF. The CDR3 DNA sequence: TGCAGTGCTAGTCGACTAGCGGGTTTACGCAATGAGCAGTTCTTC.

With regard to this clone: The same CDR3 can be traced to other DNA sequences in this sample. The CDR3, as DNA: TGTGCCAGCCGGGACTACACCGGGGAGCTGTTTTTT. It yields the protein CASRDYTGELFF. The rearrangement uses TRBV6-5 and TRBJ2-2; possibly TRBD2 for D (6 bases). The V end was cut by 8 bases, the J end by 3 bases, with 7 bases between. This CDR3 is built from 12 residues. Germline values: CDR1 MNHEY, CDR2 SVGAGI.

The CDR3 DNA sequence: TGTGCCAGCCGAAGGACTAGCGGACAAGAGACCCAGTACTTC. Translation gives CASRRTSGQETQYF. The chain uses TRBV2 and TRBJ2-5, with TRBD2 matching over 10 bases. CDR3 length: 14 residues. CDR1 is SNHLY, CDR2 FYNNEI, per germline. Unmatched junction bases numbered 5, after V lost 8 bases and J lost 2 bases.

The CDR3 sequence is CASSSRGGELFF. The CDR3 DNA reads TGTGCCAGCAGTTCGCGGGGCGGGGAGCTGTTTTTT. The chain recombines TRBV28 with TRBJ2-2; a possible D gene is TRBD2 (6 bases). Between the trimmed V and J ends, which lost 4 bases and 7 bases, there was a span of 7 bases. The CDR3 is 12 residues long. CDR1 and CDR2 (germline): MDHEN, SYDVKM.

The chain recombines TRBV5-8 with TRBJ2-1; no definite D call. Germline CDR1 reads SGHTS; CDR2 reads YDEGEE. The V end was cut by 0 bases, the J end by 1 base, with 17 bases between. This CDR3 is built from 18 residues. The CDR3 bases are TGTGCCAGCAGCTTGGACCGGCGCCAAATAACTTCCTACAATGAGCAGTTCTTC. It codes for CASSLDRRQITSYNEQFF.

The rearrangement uses TRBV6-6 and TRBJ2-7; 8 bases match TRBD1. Germline CDR1 and CDR2: MNHNY and SVGAGI (reference sequence). The CDR3 is made up of 15 amino acids. J gave up 4 bases and V 5 bases, and 10 bases lay outside the gene matches. The DNA for the CDR3 is TGTGCCAGCAGTCCGATACAGGGGGGCCGATACGAGCAGTACTTC. Amino acid sequence: CASSPIQGGRYEQYF.